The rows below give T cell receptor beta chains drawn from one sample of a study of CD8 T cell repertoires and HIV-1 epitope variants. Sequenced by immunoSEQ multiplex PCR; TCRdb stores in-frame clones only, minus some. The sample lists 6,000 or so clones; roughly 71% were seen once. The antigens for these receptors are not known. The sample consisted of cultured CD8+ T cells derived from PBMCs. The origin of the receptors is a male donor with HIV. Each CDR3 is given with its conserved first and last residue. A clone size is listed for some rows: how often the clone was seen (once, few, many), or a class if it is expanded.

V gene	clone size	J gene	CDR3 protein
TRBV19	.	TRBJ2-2	CASGGGYTGELFF
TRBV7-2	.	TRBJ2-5	CASSVLAGETEETQYF
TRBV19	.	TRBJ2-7	CASSTPGGEQYF
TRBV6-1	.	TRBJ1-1	CASSQGSTAFF
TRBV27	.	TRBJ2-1	CASRFHNEQFF
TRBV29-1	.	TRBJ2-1	CSVDDNEQFF
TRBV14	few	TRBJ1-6	CASSQEWGAYNSPLHF
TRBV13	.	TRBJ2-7	CASSFQRGTYEQYF
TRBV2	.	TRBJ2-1	CASSLSGLAGVDNEQFF
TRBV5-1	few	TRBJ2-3	CASSAGTTGADTQYF
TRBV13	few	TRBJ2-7	CASSSDVSAYEQYF
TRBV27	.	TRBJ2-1	CASSYRGSYNEQFF
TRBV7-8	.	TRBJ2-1	CASSSDMSSYNEQFF
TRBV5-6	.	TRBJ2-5	CASSLGRRQETQYF
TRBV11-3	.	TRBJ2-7	CASSLGLAGRTDYEQYF
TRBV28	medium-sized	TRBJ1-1	CASSPIGTGEAFF
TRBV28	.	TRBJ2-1	CASSLGTLAGGLVNEQFF
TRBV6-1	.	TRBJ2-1	CASSGLAGRSSGEQFF
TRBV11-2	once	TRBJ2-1	CASSLGSHNEQFF
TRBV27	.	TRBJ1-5	CASSLSESNQPQHF
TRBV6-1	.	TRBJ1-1	CASSEEGRVTEAFF
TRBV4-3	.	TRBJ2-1	CASSRTSGGDYNEQFF
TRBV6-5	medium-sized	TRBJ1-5	CACRSGGVQPQHF
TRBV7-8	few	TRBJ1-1	CASSPGLGGVGEAFF
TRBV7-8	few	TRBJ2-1	CASSLTQGPSDEQFF
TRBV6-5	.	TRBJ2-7	CASSPAGYNEQYF
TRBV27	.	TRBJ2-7	CASSLQGSYEQYF
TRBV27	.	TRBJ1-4	CASSFVTGGVEKLFF
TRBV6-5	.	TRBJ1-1	CASIEGGAANTEAFF
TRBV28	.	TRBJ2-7	CASSSPINRPYEQYF
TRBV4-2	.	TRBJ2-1	CASSQVGTSDEQFF
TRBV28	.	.	CASSPPDSYEQYF
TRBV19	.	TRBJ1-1	CASIGWLSGTEAFF
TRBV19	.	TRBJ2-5	CASSIGRGETQYF
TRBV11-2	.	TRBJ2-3	CASSVDGGGLDTQYF
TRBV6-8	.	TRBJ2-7	CASEGGFLAGDLYEQYF
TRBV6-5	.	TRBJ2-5	CASRALGEKETQYF
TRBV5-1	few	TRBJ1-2	CASSLATGSGGYTF
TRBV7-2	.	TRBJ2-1	CASSRGTTSYNEQFF
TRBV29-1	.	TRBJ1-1	CSVAGGRANTEAFF
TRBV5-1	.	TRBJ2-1	CASSLGEAYNEQFF
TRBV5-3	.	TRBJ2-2	CARSLVRSTGELFF
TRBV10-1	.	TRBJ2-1	CASQPTQDNEQFF
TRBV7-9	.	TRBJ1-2	CASSYLTDYGYTF
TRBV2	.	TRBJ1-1	CASSQGGQGMNTEAFF
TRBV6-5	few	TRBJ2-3	CASSPGLRDGTQYF
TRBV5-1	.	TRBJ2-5	CASSRTSGGRETQYF
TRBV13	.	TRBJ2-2	CASSLRDMTGELFF
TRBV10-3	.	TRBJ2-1	CAISMGLAGSYNEQFF
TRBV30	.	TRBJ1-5	CAWSVRGLQPQHF
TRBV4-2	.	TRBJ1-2	CASSQKGPTTNYGYTF
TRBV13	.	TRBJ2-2	CASSWVGDRDLTGELFF
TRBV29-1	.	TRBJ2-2	CSADRGVGHTGELFF
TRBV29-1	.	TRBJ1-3	CSVPLGNTIYF
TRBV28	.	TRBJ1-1	CASSTRLNTEAFF
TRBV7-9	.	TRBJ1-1	CASSLAGGHLGYNTEAFF